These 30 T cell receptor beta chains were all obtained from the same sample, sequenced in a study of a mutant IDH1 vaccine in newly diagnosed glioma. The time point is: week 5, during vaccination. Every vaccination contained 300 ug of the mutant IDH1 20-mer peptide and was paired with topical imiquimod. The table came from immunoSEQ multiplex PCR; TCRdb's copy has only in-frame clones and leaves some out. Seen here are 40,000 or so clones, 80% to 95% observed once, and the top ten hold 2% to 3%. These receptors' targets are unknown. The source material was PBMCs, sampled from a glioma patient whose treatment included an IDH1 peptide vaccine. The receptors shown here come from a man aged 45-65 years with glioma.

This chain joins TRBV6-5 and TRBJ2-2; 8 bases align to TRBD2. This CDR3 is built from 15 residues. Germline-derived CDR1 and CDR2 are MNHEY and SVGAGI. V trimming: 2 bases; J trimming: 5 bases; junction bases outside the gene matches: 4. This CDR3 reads CASSYGAGVTGELFF. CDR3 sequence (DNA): TGTGCCAGCAGTTACGGAGCGGGAGTTACCGGGGAGCTGTTTTTT.

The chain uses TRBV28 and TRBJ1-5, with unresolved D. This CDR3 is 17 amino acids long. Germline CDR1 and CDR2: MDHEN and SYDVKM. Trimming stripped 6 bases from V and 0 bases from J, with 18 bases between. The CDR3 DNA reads TGTGCCAGCAGGCGCCGGCCCTCGGACGGTAGCAATCAGCCCCAGCATTTT. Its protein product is CASRRRPSDGSNQPQHF.

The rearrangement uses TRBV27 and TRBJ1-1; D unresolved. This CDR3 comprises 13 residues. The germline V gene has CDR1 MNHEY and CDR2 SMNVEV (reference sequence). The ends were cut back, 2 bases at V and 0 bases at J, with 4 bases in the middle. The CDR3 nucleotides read TGTGCCAGCAGTTTAGGCATGAACACTGAAGCTTTCTTT. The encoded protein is CASSLGMNTEAFF.

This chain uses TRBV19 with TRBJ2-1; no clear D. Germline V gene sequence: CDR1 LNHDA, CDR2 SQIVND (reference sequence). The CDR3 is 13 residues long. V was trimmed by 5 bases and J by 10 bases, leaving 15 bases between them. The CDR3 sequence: CASSPHNLGEQFF. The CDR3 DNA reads TGTGCCAGTAGTCCGCACAACTTGGGGGAGCAGTTCTTC.

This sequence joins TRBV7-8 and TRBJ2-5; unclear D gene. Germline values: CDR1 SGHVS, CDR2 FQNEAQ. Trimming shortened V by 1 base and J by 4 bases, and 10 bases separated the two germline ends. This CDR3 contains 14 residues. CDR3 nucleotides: TGTGCCAGCAGCTTAGAGGCGGTAGGAGAGACCCAGTACTTC. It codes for CASSLEAVGETQYF.

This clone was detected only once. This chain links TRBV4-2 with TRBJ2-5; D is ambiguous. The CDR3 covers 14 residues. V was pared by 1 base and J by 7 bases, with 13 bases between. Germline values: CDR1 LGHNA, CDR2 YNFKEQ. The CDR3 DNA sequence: TGTGCCAGCAGCCAAGTAGCTACGTCTGGGACCCAGTACTTC. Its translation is CASSQVATSGTQYF.

This CDR3 reads CASSRALGELFF. In DNA, the CDR3 is TGTGCCAGCAGCCGAGCCCTAGGGGAGCTGTTTTTT. The gene calls are TRBV7-2 and TRBJ2-2; no clear D. The CDR3 has 12 amino acids. V lost 5 bases and J 8 bases, leaving 9 bases between the germline ends. Germline V gene data show CDR1 as SGHTA and CDR2 as FQGNSA.

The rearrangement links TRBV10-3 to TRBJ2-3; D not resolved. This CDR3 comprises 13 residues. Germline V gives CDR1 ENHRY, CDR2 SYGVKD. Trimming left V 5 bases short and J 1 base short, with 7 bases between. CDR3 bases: TGTGCCATCAGTTGGCAGGGCACAGATACGCAGTATTTT. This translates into CAISWQGTDTQYF.

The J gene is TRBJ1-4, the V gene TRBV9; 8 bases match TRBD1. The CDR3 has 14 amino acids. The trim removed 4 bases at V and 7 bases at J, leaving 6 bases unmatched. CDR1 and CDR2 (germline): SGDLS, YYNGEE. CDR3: CASSTGGPGEKLFF. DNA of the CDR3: TGTGCCAGCAGCACAGGGGGTCCGGGTGAAAAACTGTTTTTT.

The CDR3 loop is CASSQETGRNQPQHF. The CDR3 DNA is TGCGCCAGCAGCCAAGAGACAGGACGCAATCAGCCCCAGCATTTT. The chain joins TRBV4-3 to TRBJ1-5, with D possibly matching TRBD1 (6 bases). V gave up 0 bases and J gave up 2 bases, with 8 bases separating them. The germline V gene encodes CDR1 LGHNA and CDR2 YSLEER. The CDR3 contains 15 residues.

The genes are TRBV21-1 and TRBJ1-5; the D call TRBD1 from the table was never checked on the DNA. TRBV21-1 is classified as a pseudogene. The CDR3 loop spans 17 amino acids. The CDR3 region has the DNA TGTGCCAGCAGCAAACCTGGGGACAGGAATAGCAATCAGCCCCAGCATTTT. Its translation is CASSKPGDRNSNQPQHF.

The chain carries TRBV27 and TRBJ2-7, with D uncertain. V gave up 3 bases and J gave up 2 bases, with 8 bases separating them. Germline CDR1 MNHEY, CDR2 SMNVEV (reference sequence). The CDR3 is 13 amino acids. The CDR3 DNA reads TGTGCCAGCAGTTTGGGCGGCACCTACGAGCAGTACTTC. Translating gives CASSLGGTYEQYF.

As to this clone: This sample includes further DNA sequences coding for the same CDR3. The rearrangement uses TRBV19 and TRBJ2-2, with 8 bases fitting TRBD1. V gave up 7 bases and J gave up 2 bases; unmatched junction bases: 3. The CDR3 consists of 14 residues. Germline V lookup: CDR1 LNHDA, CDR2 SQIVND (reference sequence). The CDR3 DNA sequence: TGTGCCAGTACTGGGACAGGTAACACCGGGGAGCTGTTTTTT. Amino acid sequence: CASTGTGNTGELFF.

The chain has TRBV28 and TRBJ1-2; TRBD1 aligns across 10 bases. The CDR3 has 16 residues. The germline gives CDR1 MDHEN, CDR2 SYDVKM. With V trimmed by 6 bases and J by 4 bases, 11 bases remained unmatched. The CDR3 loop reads CASSFGDRGGIYGYTF. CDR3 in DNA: TGTGCCAGCAGCTTCGGGGACAGGGGAGGCATCTATGGCTACACCTTC.

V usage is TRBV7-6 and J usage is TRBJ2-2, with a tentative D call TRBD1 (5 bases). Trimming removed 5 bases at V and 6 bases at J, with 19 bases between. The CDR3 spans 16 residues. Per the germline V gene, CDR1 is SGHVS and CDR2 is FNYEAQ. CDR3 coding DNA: TGTGCCAGCAGCCCTAAACCGGGCCAAGGGGCCGGGGAGCTGTTTTTT. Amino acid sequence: CASSPKPGQGAGELFF.

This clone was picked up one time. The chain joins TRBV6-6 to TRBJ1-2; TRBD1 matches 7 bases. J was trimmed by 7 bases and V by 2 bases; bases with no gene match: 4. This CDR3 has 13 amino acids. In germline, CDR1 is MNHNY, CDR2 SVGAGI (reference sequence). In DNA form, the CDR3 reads TGTGCCAGCAGTTACGCGGCAGGGGGTGGCTACACCTTC. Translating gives CASSYAAGGGYTF.

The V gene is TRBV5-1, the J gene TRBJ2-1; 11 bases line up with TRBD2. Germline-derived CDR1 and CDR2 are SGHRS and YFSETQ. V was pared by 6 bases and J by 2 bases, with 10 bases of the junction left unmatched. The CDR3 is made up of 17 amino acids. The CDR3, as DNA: TGCGCCAGCACCCCCATGGGGGGACTAGCGGCCTACAATGAGCAGTTCTTC. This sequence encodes CASTPMGGLAAYNEQFF.

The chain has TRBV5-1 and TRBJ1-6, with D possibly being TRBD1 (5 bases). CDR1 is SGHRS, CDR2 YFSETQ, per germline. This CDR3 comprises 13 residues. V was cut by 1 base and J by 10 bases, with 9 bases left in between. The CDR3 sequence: CASSLSGDSPLHF. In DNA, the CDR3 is TGCGCCAGCAGCTTGTCTGGGGACTCACCCCTCCACTTT. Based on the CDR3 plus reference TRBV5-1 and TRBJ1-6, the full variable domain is KAGVTQTPRYLIKTRGQQVTLSCSPISGHRSVSWYQQTPGQGLQFLFEYFSETQRNKGNFPGRFSGRQFSNSRSEMNVSTLELGDSALYLCASSLSGDSPLHFGNGTRLTVT.

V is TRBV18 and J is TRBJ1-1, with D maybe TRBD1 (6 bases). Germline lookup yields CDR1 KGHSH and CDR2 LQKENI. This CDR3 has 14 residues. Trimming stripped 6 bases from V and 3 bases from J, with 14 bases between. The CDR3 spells CASSKIGGDTEAFF. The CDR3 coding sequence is TGTGCCAGCTCCAAAATAGGGGGAGACACTGAAGCTTTCTTT.

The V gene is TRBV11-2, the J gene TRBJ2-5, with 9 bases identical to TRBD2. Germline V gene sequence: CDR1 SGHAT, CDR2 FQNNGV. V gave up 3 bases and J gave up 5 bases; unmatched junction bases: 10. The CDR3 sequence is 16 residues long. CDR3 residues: CASSFMVAGARETQYF. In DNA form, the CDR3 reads TGTGCCAGCAGCTTTATGGTAGCGGGAGCACGGGAGACCCAGTACTTC.

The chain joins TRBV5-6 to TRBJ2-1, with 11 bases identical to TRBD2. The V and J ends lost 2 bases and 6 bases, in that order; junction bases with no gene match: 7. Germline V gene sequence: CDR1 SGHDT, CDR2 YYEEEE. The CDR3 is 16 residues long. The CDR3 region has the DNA TGTGCCAGCAGCTTTAGTAGCGGGGGGGCCATCAATGAGCAGTTCTTC. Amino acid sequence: CASSFSSGGAINEQFF.

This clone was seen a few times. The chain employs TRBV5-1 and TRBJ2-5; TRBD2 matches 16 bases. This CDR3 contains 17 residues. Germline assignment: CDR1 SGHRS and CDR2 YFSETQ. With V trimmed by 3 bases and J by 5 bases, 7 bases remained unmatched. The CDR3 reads CASSSGTSGGVLETQYF. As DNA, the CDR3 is TGCGCCAGCAGCTCAGGGACTAGCGGGGGGGTTCTTGAGACCCAGTACTTC.

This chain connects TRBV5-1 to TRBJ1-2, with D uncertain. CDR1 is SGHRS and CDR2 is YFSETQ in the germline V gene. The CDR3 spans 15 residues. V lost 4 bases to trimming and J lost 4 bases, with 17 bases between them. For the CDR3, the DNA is TGCGCCAGCAGCACTCCGGATAGTTCAAGCTATGGCTACACCTTC. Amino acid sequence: CASSTPDSSSYGYTF.

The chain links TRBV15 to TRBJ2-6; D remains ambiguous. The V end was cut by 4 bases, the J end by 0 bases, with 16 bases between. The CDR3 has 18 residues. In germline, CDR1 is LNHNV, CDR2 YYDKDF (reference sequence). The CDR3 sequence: CATSKTGLLGSGANVLTF. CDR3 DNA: TGTGCCACCAGCAAAACGGGCCTTTTGGGCTCTGGGGCCAACGTCCTGACTTTC.

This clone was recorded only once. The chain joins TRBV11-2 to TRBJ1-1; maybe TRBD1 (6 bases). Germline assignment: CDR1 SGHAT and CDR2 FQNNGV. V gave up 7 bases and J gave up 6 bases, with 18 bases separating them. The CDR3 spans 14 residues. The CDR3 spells CASISGRGRAEAFF. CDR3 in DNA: TGTGCCAGCATCTCGGGAAGGGGGAGGGCTGAAGCTTTCTTT.

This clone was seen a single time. As DNA, the CDR3 is TGCGCCAGCAGCTTGTTGGGACAGGGGACGAATGAGCAGTTCTTC. This encodes CASSLLGQGTNEQFF. J is TRBJ2-1 and V is TRBV5-1, with TRBD1 matching over 10 bases. J lost 7 bases, V lost 1 base, and 5 bases had no gene match. From germline, CDR1 is SGHRS and CDR2 YFSETQ. The CDR3 sequence is 15 residues long.

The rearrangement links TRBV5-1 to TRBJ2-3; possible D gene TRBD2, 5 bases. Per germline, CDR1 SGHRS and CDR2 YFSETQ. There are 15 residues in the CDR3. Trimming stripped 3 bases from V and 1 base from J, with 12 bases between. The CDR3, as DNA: TGCGCCAGCAGCTCCCCGGGTAGCGGCACAGATACGCAGTATTTT. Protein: CASSSPGSGTDTQYF.

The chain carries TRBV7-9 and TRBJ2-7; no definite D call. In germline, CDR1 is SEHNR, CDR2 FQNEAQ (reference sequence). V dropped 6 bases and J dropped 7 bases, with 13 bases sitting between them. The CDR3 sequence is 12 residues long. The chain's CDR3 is CASRGRSEEQYF. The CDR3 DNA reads TGTGCCAGCAGAGGCCGTTCTGAGGAGCAGTACTTC.

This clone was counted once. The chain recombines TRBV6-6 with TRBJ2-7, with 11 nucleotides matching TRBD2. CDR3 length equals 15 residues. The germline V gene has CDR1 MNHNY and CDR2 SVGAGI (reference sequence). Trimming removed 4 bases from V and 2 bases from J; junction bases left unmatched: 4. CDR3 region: CASSLGLAETYEQYF. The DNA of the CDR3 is TGTGCCAGCAGTTTGGGACTAGCGGAAACCTACGAGCAGTACTTC.

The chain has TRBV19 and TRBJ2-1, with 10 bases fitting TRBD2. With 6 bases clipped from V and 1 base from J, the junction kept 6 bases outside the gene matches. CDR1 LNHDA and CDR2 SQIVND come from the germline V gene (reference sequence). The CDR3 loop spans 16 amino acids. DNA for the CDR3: TGTGCCAGTAGACGGACTAGCGGAGGGTCCTACAATGAGCAGTTCTTC. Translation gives CASRRTSGGSYNEQFF.